The TCR beta chain under discussion was sequenced for a study of blood T cell repertoires in COVID-19 (dated by TCRdb to 2018 to 2020). For the study in its entirety: Samples from collaborators originated in the United States, Italy and Spain and spanned both the acute and convalescent phases of COVID-19. The prospective study material was composed of cDNA or gDNA derived from T cells, B-cell-depleted T cells, or PBMCs. Deeply sampled blood TCRbeta repertoires from subjects exposed to, actively infected with, or recovered from COVID-19 were included in the dataset. A freely available public database, intended as a resource for researchers studying the immune response to SARS-CoV-2, is where the repertoires were released. The samples were drawn from the first 160 participants of the ongoing ImmuneRACE study and from 1,254 subjects provided by 6 global collaborators. Sample metadata almost always included a de-identified subject ID, COVID-19 status, age in years and sex. HLA class I and class II types, where available, came from metadata supplied by the sample provider rather than from assay-based typing.

On this clone: The antigen it recognizes is unknown. No base quality information exists; no much larger clone differs at one position.

Points the paper makes about the study in general: The quantity of clinical and demographic metadata differed by source and by participant and was supplied without curation.

The immunoSEQ Assay, a bias-controlled multiplex PCR, was used to amplify TCRbeta CDR3 regions from genomic DNA. Per the original workflow: The number of nucleated cells in each sample was estimated from the amplification of reference gene primers within the assay. To quantify the absolute abundance of each unique TCRbeta CDR3 rearrangement, sequence reads were collapsed and filtered. For each sample, productive Simpson clonality was calculated as the square root of Simpson's diversity index across productive rearrangements. Imported from immuneACCESS, the table was reduced by TCRdb to in-frame sequences with V and J called. These copies leave out some clones; in studies compared against another copy, an unresolved V gene accounts for under half, and the cause of the remainder is not known. The V and J calls and clone size come from that table; D and trimming were worked out from the DNA. This sample gives around 150,000 clones in total; around 73% of them show up just once. The ten most abundant clones make up approximately 9.9% of the sample.

A second Seattle source provided samples from volunteer blood donors who had recovered from COVID-19. Collaborating institutions collected whole blood in K2EDTA tubes following their own protocols. For TCRbeta analysis, collaborators shipped samples in one of three forms: frozen whole blood, isolated PBMCs, or DNA extracted from either of those sample types. V lost 1 base and J lost 7 bases; the stretch between them is 16 bases long. Inclusive of the bounding cysteine and phenylalanine, the CDR3 is 15 residues long. Left in the record is the CDR3 DNA by itself, 45 bases read in frame from the first base. Per the germline V gene (reference sequence), LNHNV is the CDR1 and YYDKDF is the CDR2.

This chain joins TRBV15 to TRBJ1-2, with the D gene too uncertain to name. Sequenced: peripheral blood. This clonotype was obtained from a man between 60 and 75 years old who had recovered from COVID-19. The DNA sequence reads TGTGCCACCAGCAGAGCGGCAGCGCAGAGTTCTGGCTACACCTTC. This translates into CATSRAAAQSSGYTF.